This record looks at one T cell receptor beta chain sequence and its context. Its antigen is unidentified. A multiplex PCR was run with 60 Vbeta primers and 13 Jbeta primers. Generated by immunoSEQ multiplex PCR, the TCRdb table keeps only in-frame clones and is missing some. The sample consists of about 110,000 clones, 75% to 90% of them appearing once. This specimen comes from a study of cytomegalovirus exposure and HLA in healthy donors. Whole-study findings and limits: Segments of the TCR beta V type were, in most cases, productive about 90% or about 30% of the time in an earlier analysis. When analyzed later, a missense DCLRE1C variant was found to be linked to TCR beta V- and J-gene trimming. Excluded: some indistinguishable V segments such as TRBV6-2 and TRBV6-3. Immune exposure data for these donors was limited to CMV serostatus.

This CDR3 spans 16 amino acids. V dropped 0 bases and J dropped 2 bases, with 12 bases sitting between them. Germline V gene lookup returns CDR1 LGHNA and CDR2 YNFKEQ. The TCR sequence derives from a man aged 50 or older in good health and CMV-seronegative. Sequencing was carried out using PBMCs. This chain connects TRBV4-2 to TRBJ2-3; D may be TRBD1 (6 bases). The CDR3 sequence is CASSQDWAGDTDTQYF. The CDR3 DNA reads as TGTGCCAGCAGCCAAGATTGGGCAGGGGACACAGATACGCAGTATTTT.